This T cell receptor (beta chain) was recorded in a study of post-analysis software for immune sequencing data. Across the whole study: Patients with relapsing-remitting, secondary progressive and progressive-relapsing multiple sclerosis courses were all represented. Overall study findings and caveats: TRBV segments more frequent in patients than in controls numbered a few and included TRBV5-6, TRBV5-1 and TRBV20-1. Significantly decreased normalized Chao1 diversity was recorded for multiple sclerosis patients relative to controls. F measure clustering grouped samples strongly by preparation batch.

The authors incorporated unique molecular identifiers into the TCR beta cDNA libraries. Input populations of 1 to 10 million T cells gave rise to around 480,000 cDNA molecules. In TCRdb, the PCR reads were re-called with MiXCR into one record per CDR3 protein. The repertoire holds fewer than 850,000 distinct CDR3 sequences, with just over 45% as singletons. For this clonotype: Its matching antigen is unknown.

Germline values: CDR1 DFQATT, CDR2 SNEGSKA (reference sequence). CDR3 length equals 13 residues. Deletions cut 4 bases from V and 5 bases from J, with 12 bases between. What was sequenced was blood. This sequence joins TRBV20-1 and TRBJ2-1, with D hard to call. The sequence derives from a girl between 5 and 17 years old with multiple sclerosis. The CDR3 spells CSANLGLNNEQFF. The CDR3 DNA is TGCAGTGCTAACCTAGGGCTGAACAATGAGCAGTTCTTC.